One and the same sample provided the 8 T cell receptor beta chains below, sequenced in a study of metastatic and nonmetastatic thyroid tumors. Prior to thyroid surgery, none of the patients had received any treatment. MiXCR was used by TCRdb to re-call the PCR reads. The sample includes fewer than 25,000 clones, more than 15% of them seen just once. The source material was adjacent normal tissue. All receptors come from a male donor with papillary thyroid cancer or a benign thyroid nodule (not recorded which). Some clones in this sample may be carry-over from other donors' samples.

The chain recombines TRBV15 with TRBJ2-3; TRBD2 aligns across 13 bases. With 4 bases clipped from V and 7 bases from J, the junction kept 14 bases outside the gene matches. Germline V gene lookup returns CDR1 LNHNV and CDR2 YYDKDF (reference sequence). CDR3 length: 18 amino acids. CDR3 bases: TGTGCCACCAGCACGAGGAGGACTAGCGGGAGTGAGACATATACGCAGTATTTT. Translation: CATSTRRTSGSETYTQYF.

By share, this clone ranks as medium-sized (0.01 to 0.1%). This chain joins TRBV24-1 and TRBJ2-3, with 9 bases aligning to TRBD2. J was trimmed by 2 bases and V by 0 bases; bases with no gene match: 2. Germline-derived CDR1 and CDR2 are KGHDR and SFDVKD. The CDR3 consists of 16 residues. CDR3 nucleotide sequence: TGTGCCACCAGTGATTTGGCTAGCGGGGACACAGATACGCAGTATTTT. Translating it yields CATSDLASGDTDTQYF.

This clone was recorded only once. Mismatch with germline at one junction end may stem from a read error. V and J are TRBV20-1 and TRBJ2-1; 7 bases line up with TRBD1. The CDR3 extends over 14 amino acids. Germline V gene data show CDR1 as DFQATT and CDR2 as SNEGSKA (reference sequence). In nucleotides, the CDR3 is TGCAGTGCTAGAGACTTACGGGACAGCGTCCGGAAGTTATTC. Protein product: CSARDLRDSVRKLF.

Only a few counts were recorded for this clone. The germline gene is not matched at one end of the junction; a read error may be the cause. The chain employs TRBV20-1 and TRBJ2-1, with 7 bases identical to TRBD2. Germline CDR1 reads DFQATT; CDR2 reads SNEGSKA (reference sequence). The CDR3 totals 15 residues. This chain's CDR3 is CSARKGLAVYNGQLF. The CDR3 nucleotides are TGCAGTGCTAGAAAGGGCCTAGCGGTTTACAATGGGCAGCTCTTC.

As regards this clone: The junction departs from the called germline gene at one end, perhaps through a read error. This same CDR3 is encoded by further DNA sequences in the sample. The chain recombines TRBV20-1 with TRBJ2-7, with D possibly TRBD2 on 6 matching bases. The CDR3 has 13 amino acids. CDR1 DFQATT and CDR2 SNEGSKA come from the germline V gene (reference sequence). The CDR3 sequence: CSASSGAIYEQYF. The CDR3 DNA sequence: TGCAGTGCTAGTAGCGGCGCCATCTACGAGCAGTACTTT.

There are a few counts of this clone. Mismatch with germline at one junction end may stem from a read error. This sequence joins TRBV12-3 or TRBV12-4 and TRBJ2-1, with 7 bases identical to TRBD2. The CDR3 runs to 15 residues. CDR3 sequence (DNA): TGTGCCAGCATTCTGGCGGGAGTAAACTACAATGAGCAGTCCTTC. Translation: CASILAGVNYNEQSF.

This clone appeared a few times. The sample carries other DNA sequences with the same CDR3. J is TRBJ2-7 and V is TRBV6-1; a possible D gene is TRBD2 (6 bases). Germline CDR1 and CDR2: MNHNS and SASEGT. V gave up 7 bases and J gave up 4 bases, with 14 bases separating them. The CDR3 totals 13 residues. CDR3 loop: CASIPSGTYEQYF. DNA of the CDR3: TGTGCCAGCATCCCTTCAGGGACTTACGAGCAGTACTTC.

In this sample, this clone is medium-sized (0.01 to 0.1%). The gene calls are TRBV10-3 and TRBJ1-6; D is uncertain. In germline, CDR1 is ENHRY, CDR2 SYGVKD. The CDR3 has 17 residues. V lost 2 bases to trimming and J lost 7 bases, with 18 bases between them. DNA of the CDR3: TGTGCCATCAGTGAGCCCTCATTTAGGACCGCGAATTCACCCCTCCACTTT. Protein sequence: CAISEPSFRTANSPLHF.